This T cell receptor (beta chain) was sequenced during a study of technical replicates of blood from a few donors (dated by TCRdb to 2015 to 2018). The receptor library was made with the immunoSEQ multiplex PCR assay. Here the immuneACCESS table is served through TCRdb, limited to in-frame sequences with V and J called. Missing clones are a known gap in these copies; in checked studies unresolved V genes cover under half, and the rest lacks a known reason. Within this sample are more than 65,000 clones, with around 95% of them counted one time only. The ten largest clonotypes hold under 0.4% of the sample. The CDR3 measures 13 amino acids from cysteine to phenylalanine. The CDR3 DNA has 39 bases and is translated from base 1. V is pruned by 2 bases and J by 7 bases, leaving 2 bases of the junction without a gene match. The CDR1 and CDR2 encoded by the germline V gene (reference sequence) are SEHNR and FQNEAQ.

This clone was recorded only once. The antigen it recognizes is unknown. No much larger clone is present one base from it, and per-base qualities are unavailable. In this chain, TRBV7-9 is recombined with TRBJ2-7; a stretch of 10 junction bases matches TRBD2. The sample comprised T cells isolated from PBMCs. The origin of this receptor is a human donor in good health. Here is the DNA: TGTGCCAGCAGCTTACTAGCGGGAGTTGAGCAGTACTTC. This yields the protein CASSLLAGVEQYF. When the CDR3 is completed using the reference TRBV7-9 and TRBJ2-7 genes on either side, the full variable domain is DTGVSQNPRHKITKRGQNVTFRCDPISEHNRLYWYRQTLGQGPEFLTYFQNEAQLEKSRLLSDRFSAERPKGSFSTLEIQRTEQGDSAMYLCASSLLAGVEQYFGPGTRLTVT.